This T cell receptor (beta chain) was profiled in a study of lymphopenia after photon versus proton radiotherapy (dated by TCRdb to the late 2010s). The study in broad terms: Photon and proton radiation therapy were compared by the study for their immunological effects in patients with gastrointestinal tumors who developed high-grade lymphopenia. A cohort of some 20 patients with gastrointestinal tumors who received either photon or proton therapy and subsequently developed lymphopenia was included. The study was designed to characterize how the impact on the immune system differs between the two radiation modalities.

The germline V end is reduced by 4 bases and the J end by 8 bases; junction bases left unmatched: 10. Sequences MNHEY (CDR1) and SVGAGI (CDR2) are obtained from the germline V gene. Measured from the cysteine to the phenylalanine, the CDR3 is 15 residues long. The DNA shown is the 45-base CDR3, in frame from base 1. The paper as a whole reports these results and caveats: Across the cohort, an inverse correlation was found between a larger post-nadir drop in TCR diversity and overall survival time among patients who died. After the lymphocyte count nadir, photon-treated repertoires showed oligoclonal expansion, especially of CD8+ Temra cells, which drove the drop in diversity. Relative stability during treatment was observed in proton-treated patients, whereas loss of naive T cells and TCR diversity and gain of effector/memory populations were observed in photon-treated patients. The survival association was examined only in patients who died, and the authors described better survival with proton therapy as a possibility, not as a demonstrated result.

The library was generated by the immunoSEQ multiplex PCR assay. T cell repertoires were profiled by deep sequencing of rearranged TCR beta loci, alongside multiparametric flow cytometry. TCRdb carries this immuneACCESS record with in-frame sequences only. Its versions omit some clonotypes, under half of them owing to an unresolved V gene in the studies checked, with the rest unexplained. The sample table shows 40,000 to 45,000 clones, and approximately 80% are seen once. Around a quarter of the sample is in the top ten clones. Turning to this clone: Its antigen is still unknown. Base qualities are not provided; no much larger clone lies one nucleotide away.

Sequenced material: peripheral blood, taken from a patient treated with proton-based radiotherapy. The sequence was collected from a woman aged 70-85 years with pancreatic cancer. Rearrangement joined TRBV6-5 to TRBJ1-2; 10 bases in the junction line up with TRBD1. The CDR3 protein is CASSSSTGGRRGYTF. The DNA is as follows: TGTGCCAGCAGTTCATCGACAGGGGGCCGAAGGGGCTACACCTTC.